The T cell receptor beta chain described here comes from a study of cytomegalovirus exposure and HLA in healthy donors. Study-wide context: According to later analysis, the same platform produced the 120 or so validation and approximately 630 first-cohort repertoires.

Unmatched junction bases numbered 3, after V lost 5 bases and J lost 0 bases. The germline V gene encodes CDR1 SQVTM and CDR2 ANQGSEA. The CDR3 loop spans 14 amino acids. Measured with immunoSEQ multiplex PCR; TCRdb has only the in-frame clones, and not every one. The table shows roughly 130,000 clones, with roughly 86% occurring only once. Remarks on this clone: Its antigen remains unknown.

Study-level points and caveats: Rarity characterized most TCR sequences, yet some public TCRs appeared in many donors.

The clonotype comes from a woman in her thirties in good health and CMV-seronegative. Sequenced input: PBMCs. This rearrangement joins TRBV29-1 to TRBJ2-1; 8 bases map to TRBD1. The CDR3 here is CSVSQGGSYNEQFF. CDR3 nucleotide sequence: TGCAGCGTTTCACAGGGGGGCTCCTACAATGAGCAGTTCTTC.